Listed below are T cell receptor beta chains from one sample, sequenced in a study of cytomegalovirus exposure and HLA in healthy donors. TCRdb keeps only in-frame clones here, not all; method: immunoSEQ multiplex PCR. The table shows 150,000 to 200,000 clones, with 85% occurring only once. Material for sequencing was PBMCs. All receptors derive from a boy aged 2-15 years in good health and CMV-seronegative. The conserved cysteine and the conserved F or W are not part of the CDR3 here.

ASSYSPGYANEQF,TRBV6-5,TRBJ2-1
ASSSGTAAYEQY,TRBV7-9,TRBJ2-7
ASLRWREAQH,TRBV5-1,TRBJ1-5
ASSSSGGTEAF,TRBV5-4,TRBJ1-1
ASNPARAGGYNEQF,TRBV28,TRBJ2-1
ASSSRGGYGYT,TRBV7-2,TRBJ1-2
ASSHPPRGSNEQF,TRBV4-1,TRBJ2-1
ASRGLAGVEEQF,TRBV28,TRBJ2-1
ASSARDGRDQPQH,TRBV6-1,TRBJ1-5
ASSVGAGEGPDTQY,TRBV9,TRBJ2-3
ASSLPTGAGGPGDTQY,TRBV27,TRBJ2-3
ASSLTYSTDTQY,TRBV28,TRBJ2-3
ASSPAAGPKQY,TRBV6-5,TRBJ2-7
ASKRAGVLYNEQF,TRBV27,TRBJ2-1
ASSVGQGGEQF,TRBV9,TRBJ2-1
ASSLDLSNSPLH,TRBV19,TRBJ1-6
ASSQDGQAQNIQY,TRBV4-1,TRBJ2-4
ASSDRGSNQPQH,TRBV6-1,TRBJ1-5
ASSTGFYEQY,TRBV27,TRBJ2-7
ASRSGGWAQETQY,TRBV6-5,TRBJ2-5
ASSFYGPRTDTQY,TRBV27,TRBJ2-3
ASSERGTVQETQY,TRBV10-1,TRBJ2-5
ASTSPGAGYT,TRBV6-5,TRBJ1-2
ASSIVHGTNYGYT,TRBV19,TRBJ1-2
ASSDRGRVAF,TRBV25-1,TRBJ1-1
ASSLAPYRGPTEKLF,TRBV11-2,TRBJ1-4
AIRYTGERQGYT,TRBV10-3,TRBJ1-2
ASSSPSGGYNEQF,TRBV13,TRBJ2-1
ASSATGVNTEAF,TRBV6-4,TRBJ1-1
ASSPPGQRNEKLF,TRBV6-6,TRBJ1-4
ASSLGTSSTDTQY,TRBV28,TRBJ2-3
ASSLYQGAGAFEAF,TRBV28,TRBJ1-1
SATGTGDGANVLT,TRBV29-1,TRBJ2-6
ASTPTMRRQGPSGANVLT,TRBV19,TRBJ2-6
SALPTGDTYNEQF,TRBV29-1,TRBJ2-1
ASTLGTAGEQY,TRBV7-2,TRBJ2-7
SVDWENEQY,TRBV29-1,TRBJ2-7
ASSEAGGGGYGYT,TRBV6-1,TRBJ1-2
ASSVGGGGAGANVLT,TRBV9,TRBJ2-6
ASSPLGGTQY,TRBV11-2,TRBJ2-5
ASSSGTGLTGELF,TRBV6-6,TRBJ2-2
ASSPPDRAYEQY,TRBV27,TRBJ2-7
ASQVRGHQPQH,TRBV6-1,TRBJ1-5
ASSLVAGEDTQY,TRBV5-1,TRBJ2-3
ASSFWGDFGYT,TRBV28,TRBJ1-2
ASSAGLAGVAYNEQF,TRBV9,TRBJ2-1
ASHGGGGYGYT,TRBV6-5,TRBJ1-2
ASSGQGLEKLF,TRBV19,TRBJ1-4
ATSGQGTSYT,TRBV7-9,TRBJ1-2
ASSSSRDRVDETQY,TRBV5-1,TRBJ2-5
ASSATENTEAF,TRBV9,TRBJ1-1
ASSVVGGSGANVLT,TRBV9,TRBJ2-6
ASSSDTGGAGPGGSLNYGYT,TRBV28,TRBJ1-2
ASSLADGREIGYGYT,TRBV5-6,TRBJ1-2
ASSPSGFNQPQH,TRBV18,TRBJ1-5
ASSLAYRDFSGNTIY,TRBV7-9,TRBJ1-3
ASSPRGNSDTQY,TRBV5-1,TRBJ2-3
ASRGGGVYGYT,TRBV27,TRBJ1-2
ASKGQGGTDTQY,TRBV5-4,TRBJ2-3
ASSSKQGVNSPLH,TRBV5-4,TRBJ1-6